This TCR beta chain derives from a study of blood T cell repertoires in COVID-19. Method: immunoSEQ multiplex PCR; TCRdb's copy keeps in-frame clones and lacks some. The table records some 300,000 clones, 85% to 90% of them present only once. Trimming removed 5 bases at V and 2 bases at J, with 3 bases between. CDR3 length: 11 amino acids. Categorization into cohorts depended on clinical history that participants reported. The material sequenced was PBMCs or T cells enriched from blood (not recorded which). The clonotype was recovered from a woman aged 45-65 years who had been exposed to COVID-19. V is TRBV12-3 or TRBV12-4 and J is TRBJ1-1, with D uncertain. The CDR3 here is CASSTNTEAFF. CDR3 in DNA: TGTGCCAGCAGTACTAACACTGAAGCTTTCTTT.